The 28 T cell receptor beta chains listed next were all sequenced from one sample in a study of blood T cell repertoires in COVID-19. Assay used: immunoSEQ multiplex PCR; TCRdb lists only in-frame clones, some missing. The table shows approximately 150,000 clones, with roughly 90% occurring only once. The sample consisted of peripheral blood. The source is a woman aged 70 to 79 with acute or convalescent COVID-19.

The rearrangement links TRBV5-6 to TRBJ1-2; no definite D call. The germline V and J ends were trimmed by 4 bases and 3 bases, with 13 bases remaining between them. Germline V gene lookup returns CDR1 SGHDT and CDR2 YYEEEE. The CDR3 extends over 14 amino acids. DNA of the CDR3: TGTGCCAGCAGCCTGTCAAGTGCGTACTATGGCTACACCTTC. Encoded protein: CASSLSSAYYGYTF. Together with reference TRBV5-6 and TRBJ1-2, the CDR3 gives the full variable domain: DAGVTQSPTHLIKTRGQQVTLRCSPKSGHDTVSWYQQALGQGPQFIFQYYEEEERQRGNFPDRFSGHQFPNYSSELNVNALLLGDSALYLCASSLSSAYYGYTFGSGTRLTVV.

The genes are TRBV6-6 and TRBJ2-3; 10 positions agree with TRBD1. V shed 8 bases, J shed 6 bases, and the junction held 11 bases outside the gene matches. Germline lookup yields CDR1 MNHNY and CDR2 SVGAGI (reference sequence). The CDR3 sequence is 15 residues long. In DNA form, the CDR3 reads TGTGCCAGCGCTCCCCGGGACAGGGGAGGGGATACGCAGTATTTT. This gives the protein CASAPRDRGGDTQYF.

The chain recombines TRBV7-9 with TRBJ2-5; possible D gene TRBD1, 6 bases. CDR1 and CDR2 (germline): SEHNR, FQNEAQ (reference sequence). V lost 1 base and J lost 7, with 10 bases in between. There are 13 residues in the CDR3. Here the CDR3 reads CASSLGTEATQYF. CDR3 nucleotide sequence: TGTGCCAGCAGCTTAGGGACAGAAGCGACCCAGTACTTC.

The genes are TRBV6-5 and TRBJ1-1; 8 nucleotides match TRBD1. J was trimmed by 1 base and V by 6 bases; bases with no gene match: 4. Germline values: CDR1 MNHEY, CDR2 SVGAGI. The CDR3 consists of 14 residues. CDR3 sequence reads: CASSTDRGNTEAFF. As DNA, the CDR3 is TGTGCCAGCAGCACCGACAGGGGGAACACTGAAGCTTTCTTT.

The gene calls are TRBV5-6 and TRBJ2-2; weak D call: TRBD2 (5 bases). CDR1 is SGHDT and CDR2 is YYEEEE in the germline V gene. This CDR3 is built from 14 residues. V was clipped by 5 bases and J by 4 bases, with 12 bases between them. CDR3 loop: CASSWRALTGELFF. The CDR3 nucleotides read TGTGCCAGCAGTTGGCGGGCGCTCACCGGGGAGCTGTTTTTT. Looking up the rest from reference TRBV5-6 and TRBJ2-2 gives the full variable domain: DAGVTQSPTHLIKTRGQQVTLRCSPKSGHDTVSWYQQALGQGPQFIFQYYEEEERQRGNFPDRFSGHQFPNYSSELNVNALLLGDSALYLCASSWRALTGELFFGEGSRLTVL.

This chain links TRBV9 with TRBJ2-2; TRBD1 aligns across 8 bases. CDR3 length: 17 amino acids. V was clipped by 2 bases and J by 7 bases; unmatched bases: 13. Germline CDR1 is SGDLS and CDR2 is YYNGEE. CDR3 in DNA: TGTGCCAGCAGCGTTTTACCCGGGACAGGTGATCTCGGGGAGCTGTTTTTT. Translation gives CASSVLPGTGDLGELFF.

The gene calls are TRBV2 and TRBJ1-4; TRBD1 matches at 7 bases. This CDR3 comprises 14 residues. V shed 8 bases, J shed 7 bases, and the junction held 10 bases outside the gene matches. Germline lookup yields CDR1 SNHLY and CDR2 FYNNEI. For the CDR3, the DNA is TGTGCCAGCGTAGAAGACAGGGTCGTTGAAAAACTGTTTTTT. It translates to CASVEDRVVEKLFF.

The V call is TRBV6-5, the J call TRBJ1-1, with D perhaps TRBD1 (5 bases). This CDR3 is built from 13 residues. V was trimmed by 4 bases and J by 1 base, leaving 7 bases between them. Germline V lookup: CDR1 MNHEY, CDR2 SVGAGI. The CDR3 is CASSFDRNTEAFF. In nucleotides, the CDR3 is TGTGCCAGCAGTTTTGACAGGAACACTGAAGCTTTCTTT.

The chain carries TRBV9 and TRBJ2-3; D remains unclear. CDR1 and CDR2 (germline): SGDLS, YYNGEE. The CDR3 is made up of 13 amino acids. The V gene lost 7 bases and the J gene lost 5 bases, with 14 bases spanning the gap. The CDR3 DNA is TGTGCCAGCGCGAAGGAGAATGGAGATACGCAGTATTTT. Amino acid sequence: CASAKENGDTQYF.

J is TRBJ2-2 and V is TRBV18, with a possible D match to TRBD1 (6 bases). CDR1 KGHSH and CDR2 LQKENI come from the germline V gene. The CDR3 runs to 13 residues. Trimming shortened V by 3 bases and J by 6 bases, and 8 bases separated the two germline ends. CDR3 coding DNA: TGTGCCAGCTCACCCCCAGGGGCCGGGGAGCTGTTTTTT. Amino acids: CASSPPGAGELFF.

The chain links TRBV6-1 to TRBJ1-1; D is uncertain. This CDR3 comprises 11 residues. Deletions cut 3 bases from V and 10 bases from J, with 9 bases between. Germline CDR1 MNHNS, CDR2 SASEGT. DNA for the CDR3: TGTGCCAGCAGTGAGCGGAACGGAGCTTTCTTT. It specifies CASSERNGAFF.

The genes are TRBV2 and TRBJ1-2, with D unresolved. Germline CDR1 reads SNHLY; CDR2 reads FYNNEI. The CDR3 totals 13 residues. Trimming removed 6 bases at V and 4 bases at J, with 12 bases between. The CDR3 DNA reads TGTGCCAGCAGGCCGTCGGGAGTCTATGGCTACACCTTC. This codes for CASRPSGVYGYTF.

The chain uses TRBV6-4 and TRBJ2-1, with 12 bases identical to TRBD2. V lost 6 bases, J lost 9 bases, and 12 bases stayed unmatched. CDR3 size: 16 residues. Germline V gene data show CDR1 as MRHNA and CDR2 as SNTAGT. Here the CDR3 DNA reads TGTGCCAGCAGGGTCGAACTAGCGGGAGGTGGTCCTGAGCAGTTCTTC. This encodes CASRVELAGGGPEQFF.

The chain carries TRBV5-4 and TRBJ2-7; D unresolved. Germline loops: CDR1 SGHNT, CDR2 YYREEE (reference sequence). The CDR3 is 13 residues long. The V gene lost 0 bases and the J gene lost 2 bases, with 6 bases spanning the gap. The CDR3 DNA reads TGTGCCAGCAGCTTGGACACAACCTACGAGCAGTACTTC. Its translation is CASSLDTTYEQYF.

The chain carries TRBV10-3 and TRBJ2-4, with 11 bases identical to TRBD2. V shed 0 bases and J 3 bases; nucleotides not matched to a gene: 7. The CDR3 covers 18 residues. Germline CDR1 is ENHRY and CDR2 is SYGVKD. The CDR3 DNA sequence: TGTGCCATCAGTGAGTCAATAGCGGGAGGGACAGGCAAAAACATTCAGTACTTC. This gives the protein CAISESIAGGTGKNIQYF.

The rearrangement links TRBV11-2 to TRBJ2-7; D gene ambiguous. This CDR3 contains 14 residues. V shed 5 bases and J shed 3 bases, with 14 bases lying between them. Germline assignment: CDR1 SGHAT and CDR2 FQNNGV. The CDR3 DNA is TGTGCCAGCAGCCCCGTGGGCTTCGTCTACGAGCAGTACTTC. This codes for CASSPVGFVYEQYF.

V usage is TRBV11-2 and J usage is TRBJ2-7; weak D call: TRBD1 (6 bases). V was trimmed by 1 base and J by 6 bases, leaving 13 bases between them. CDR1 and CDR2 from the germline V gene are SGHAT and FQNNGV. CDR3 length: 14 amino acids. DNA for the CDR3: TGTGCCAGCAGCTTAGCCCTGGGGGCCACCGAGCAGTACTTC. This translates into CASSLALGATEQYF.

The chain recombines TRBV30 with TRBJ1-1; 8 positions agree with TRBD1. The germline V gene encodes CDR1 GTSNPN and CDR2 SVGIG (reference sequence). This CDR3 comprises 13 residues. V trimming: 7 bases; J trimming: 11 bases; junction bases outside the gene matches: 15. The CDR3 spells CAYHDRGRYWAFF. For the CDR3, the DNA is TGTGCCTACCACGACAGGGGCCGATATTGGGCTTTCTTT.

This chain uses TRBV5-6 with TRBJ1-2; D is possibly TRBD1 (6 bases). The CDR3 runs to 15 residues. V lost 2 bases, J lost 6 bases, and 17 bases lay in between. Per germline, CDR1 SGHDT and CDR2 YYEEEE. The CDR3 region has the DNA TGTGCCAGCAGCTTAGCCGCACCAGGGGCCAATGGCTACACCTTC. Amino acid sequence: CASSLAAPGANGYTF.

The rearrangement joins TRBV4-3 to TRBJ1-4; D perhaps matches TRBD1 (6 bases). The CDR3 loop spans 17 amino acids. The V end was cut by 1 base, the J end by 0 bases, with 12 bases between. Germline V CDR1 and CDR2: LGHNA, YSLEER. This CDR3 reads CASSQAYRVATNEKLFF. The CDR3 bases are TGCGCCAGCAGCCAAGCCTACAGGGTGGCAACTAATGAAAAACTGTTTTTT.

V and J are TRBV3-1 (or the pseudogene TRBV3-2) and TRBJ2-2; D gene unclear. This CDR3 comprises 15 residues. With 2 bases removed from V and 5 bases from J, the gap between germline ends came to 12 bases. Germline values: CDR1 LGHDT, CDR2 YNNKEL (reference sequence). This chain's CDR3 is CASSQILFGTGELFF. CDR3 DNA sequence: TGTGCCAGCAGCCAAATTCTCTTCGGGACCGGGGAGCTGTTTTTT.

Here the CDR3 reads CASSQDNRGRTHNEQFF. The DNA for the CDR3 is TGCGCCAGCAGCCAAGATAACCGCGGGAGGACACACAATGAGCAGTTCTTC. The rearrangement joins TRBV4-3 to TRBJ2-1; 8 positions match TRBD2. V lost 0 bases and J lost 5; bases outside the gene matches: 9. Germline V lookup: CDR1 LGHNA, CDR2 YSLEER. The length of the CDR3 is 17 residues.

The rearrangement uses TRBV5-1 and TRBJ1-1; weak D call: TRBD1 (5 bases). V was shortened by 6 bases and J by 0 bases, with 9 bases between the two germline ends. This CDR3 is built from 13 residues. The germline gives CDR1 SGHRS, CDR2 YFSETQ. The CDR3 DNA follows: TGCGCCAGCACCGAAGGGGTGAACACTGAAGCTTTCTTT. This translates into CASTEGVNTEAFF.

The V gene is TRBV9, the J gene TRBJ1-4; 7 bases align to TRBD1. The junction had 4 bases not matched to a gene; V was cut back by 4 bases and J by 1 base. The CDR3 loop spans 15 amino acids. In germline, CDR1 is SGDLS, CDR2 YYNGEE. As DNA, the CDR3 is TGTGCCAGCAGCCCGAACAGGGGAACTAATGAAAAACTGTTTTTT. It is translated as CASSPNRGTNEKLFF.

V and J are TRBV19 and TRBJ1-1, with D tentatively TRBD1 (6 bases). The CDR3 sequence is 16 residues long. CDR1 and CDR2 from the germline V gene are LNHDA and SQIVND (reference sequence). V was cut by 5 bases and J by 4 bases, with 20 bases left in between. Written as DNA, the CDR3 is TGTGCCAGTAGTCCCTTTCGAGGGGGTTTGGGCACTGAAGCTTTCTTT. This translates into CASSPFRGGLGTEAFF.

This chain connects TRBV6-5 to TRBJ1-6; D not certain. Germline-derived CDR1 and CDR2 are MNHEY and SVGAGI. The CDR3 extends over 15 amino acids. V was pared by 4 bases and J by 4 bases, with 11 bases between. The CDR3, as DNA: TGTGCCAGCAGTTTCGGCAGACAATATAATTCACCCCTCCACTTT. Translating it yields CASSFGRQYNSPLHF.

The chain employs TRBV9 and TRBJ1-1, with D hard to call. V was clipped by 4 bases and J by 0 bases, with 13 bases between them. The CDR3 is 15 residues long. The germline V gene encodes CDR1 SGDLS and CDR2 YYNGEE. DNA of the CDR3: TGTGCCAGCAGCCCCCGCGGGATCGTGAACACTGAAGCTTTCTTT. Its protein product is CASSPRGIVNTEAFF.

This chain joins TRBV28 and TRBJ2-5; 7 positions match TRBD1. The germline gives CDR1 MDHEN, CDR2 SYDVKM. The V and J ends lost 10 bases and 5 bases, in that order; junction bases with no gene match: 10. There are 13 residues in the CDR3. CDR3 nucleotides: TGTGCCATTACCGACAGGGCGAGCGAGACCCAGTACTTC. It translates to CAITDRASETQYF.